This section outlines one T cell receptor beta chain sequence together with its context. The CDR3 runs to 15 residues. Looked up from germline, CDR1 is MNHEY and CDR2 is SMNVEV (reference sequence). Trimming took 8 bases from V and 4 from J; bases not matched to a gene: 9. As handled by the study authors: Amplification of reference gene primers was used by the study to estimate nucleated cell counts. TCRdb's copy holds only in-frame clones and misses some; the assay was immunoSEQ multiplex PCR. The D gene and trimming were derived from the DNA, and the V and J assignments and clone size from that table. Counted here are some 140,000 clones, roughly 86% occurring once; the ten biggest clones make up around 17%. The sample belongs to a study of blood T cell repertoires in COVID-19. Study overall: Acute-phase and convalescent COVID-19 samples originated in the United States, Italy and Spain. The analysed material was cDNA or gDNA that came from T cells, B-cell-depleted T cells, or PBMCs.

The chain combines TRBV27 with TRBJ1-5; 9 positions agree with TRBD1. The receptor was derived from a woman in her forties or fifties who had recovered from COVID-19. The sample comprised peripheral blood. CDR3 DNA: TGTGCCAGCTCACGGGGACAGGGAGAAAATCAGCCCCAGCATTTT. Amino acids: CASSRGQGENQPQHF.